This is a list of T cell receptor beta chains from one sample in a study of identical twins. MiXCR, run by TCRdb on the 5' RACE reads, gives a single entry per CDR3 protein. The repertoire holds 450,000 or so distinct CDR3 sequences, with 20% to 25% as singletons. Separately, the same data were catalogued under a study of T cells expressing NK-cell markers.

The specimen was CD4+ T cells sorted from blood. The receptors here all came from a woman aged 18-30 years in good health. The CDR3 runs from the conserved cysteine through the conserved F or W. D genes are given only for firm matches. The listing skips clone size in some rows; elsewhere it reads once, few, many or a size class.

CDR3nt,CDR3aa,v_gene,d_gene,j_gene,abundance
TGCAGCGTTTGGGAGCAGGCGCAGTTCTTC,CSVWEQAQFF,TRBV29-1,NA,TRBJ2-1,few
TGTGCCGTGGGGCAGCCTTACAATGAGCAGTTCTTC,CAVGQPYNEQFF,TRBV19,NA,TRBJ2-1,NA
TGTGCCATCTTCGACAGCGGGGCATCTTACGAGCAGTACTTC,CAIFDSGASYEQYF,TRBV10-3,TRBD2,TRBJ2-7,few
TGCGCCAGCAGCTTGGATGGGACAGGGCACTATGGCTACACCTTC,CASSLDGTGHYGYTF,TRBV5-1,TRBD1,TRBJ1-2,NA
TGTGCCAGCTCTCCCCCCTCTCGCGCCTACGATCAGCCCCAGCATTTT,CASSPPSRAYDQPQHF,TRBV18,NA,TRBJ1-5,NA
TGTGCCAGCAGCTCTGGCGGCCCGCTATTAATTGAGCCGTTCTTC,CASSSGGPLLIEPFF,TRBV7-2,NA,TRBJ2-1,NA
TGTGCCAGCAGTGAAGTCCAGGGTTTTGGCTACACCTTC,CASSEVQGFGYTF,TRBV6-1,NA,TRBJ1-2,NA
TGTGCCAGCAGCTTAGGTCTAGTACGGAATAGCACTGAAGCTTTCTTT,CASSLGLVRNSTEAFF,TRBV7-9,NA,TRBJ1-1,NA
TGTGCCAGCAGACGGACCGAGTACGAGCAGTACTTC,CASRRTEYEQYF,TRBV12-3/TRBV12-4,NA,TRBJ2-7,many
TGTGCCTGGTTCAAGAATTATGAGCAGTTCTTC,CAWFKNYEQFF,TRBV30,NA,TRBJ2-1,NA
TGTGCCATCAGGGGGACAGGGGGCGACGAGCAGTACTTC,CAIRGTGGDEQYF,TRBV10-3,TRBD1,TRBJ2-7,NA
TGTGCCAGTAGTCCTCAGGGGGTCGGGGGCACTGAAGCTTTCTTT,CASSPQGVGGTEAFF,TRBV19,TRBD1,TRBJ1-1,NA
TGCAGTGCTAGTTCGGGGGAAGGTAATGAGCAGTTCTTC,CSASSGEGNEQFF,TRBV20-1,NA,TRBJ2-1,NA
TGCAGCGTGGTGTACAAGCGGGAAGAGCAGTTCTTC,CSVVYKREEQFF,TRBV29-1,TRBD2,TRBJ2-1,NA
TGCGCCAGCAGCTCGGGGACAGGGTGGACTGAAGCTTTCTTT,CASSSGTGWTEAFF,TRBV5-1,TRBD1,TRBJ1-1,few
TGTGCCATCAGTGAGTCGAGCATATCGGATACGCAGTATTTT,CAISESSISDTQYF,TRBV10-3,NA,TRBJ2-3,NA
TGCGCCAGCAGCCAAGATAGGGGAGGCTACGAGCAGTACTTC,CASSQDRGGYEQYF,TRBV4-3,NA,TRBJ2-7,few
TGTGCCAGCAGCTTACCCAGGGGGAGCGTGCAAGAGACCCAGTACTTC,CASSLPRGSVQETQYF,TRBV7-9,TRBD1,TRBJ2-5,few
TGCAGTGCTAGATCGGGAGGGGTCACAGATACGCAGTATTTT,CSARSGGVTDTQYF,TRBV20-1,TRBD2,TRBJ2-3,few
TGTGCCAGTGCTAGGGTCAATGAGCAGTTCTTC,CASARVNEQFF,TRBV19,NA,TRBJ2-1,NA
TGTGCCAGCAGTTTCCGGTTACCCAAAAACATTCAGTACTTC,CASSFRLPKNIQYF,TRBV12-3/TRBV12-4,NA,TRBJ2-4,NA
TGTGCCAGCAGCCCCCGACAGGGTAGCCTAGTCACAGATACGCAGTATTTT,CASSPRQGSLVTDTQYF,TRBV7-8,TRBD1,TRBJ2-3,NA
TGCAGCGTTCTGGGGTTCGGAGAGCAGTACTTC,CSVLGFGEQYF,TRBV29-1,NA,TRBJ2-7,NA
TGTGCCAGCAGTTTATTCGATCGGCAAGAGACCCAGTACTTC,CASSLFDRQETQYF,TRBV27,NA,TRBJ2-5,few
TGTGCCAGCTCACCACGGCAGGGGTCGGCCGGGGAGCTGTTTTTT,CASSPRQGSAGELFF,TRBV18,NA,TRBJ2-2,few
TGTGCCAGCAACTGGGACAGGGAAGCTTTCTTT,CASNWDREAFF,TRBV2,TRBD1,TRBJ1-1,few
TGTGCCACCAGCGGATTGATAGCGGGGGGGCCAGGTACGCAGTATTTT,CATSGLIAGGPGTQYF,TRBV15,TRBD2,TRBJ2-3,NA
TGTGCCAGCAGTTCTCTCCGGGGCCTAAACATTCAGTACTTC,CASSSLRGLNIQYF,TRBV7-2,NA,TRBJ2-4,NA
TGTGCCAGCAGCGAGACCACGGGACAGTTTACCGGGGAGCTGTTTTTT,CASSETTGQFTGELFF,TRBV9,TRBD1,TRBJ2-2,few
TGTGCCAGCAGCTTACCCGGGACAGGGGGCTACGAGCAGTACTTC,CASSLPGTGGYEQYF,TRBV7-2,TRBD1,TRBJ2-7,NA
TGTGCCATCAGTGCCCCCCGGGGGGCTAGCGGAACAAGCTCCTACAATGAGCAGTTCTTC,CAISAPRGASGTSSYNEQFF,TRBV10-3,NA,TRBJ2-1,NA
TGTGCCAGCAGTTACCCGGGGGGCTACACCTTC,CASSYPGGYTF,TRBV6-5,NA,TRBJ1-2,NA
TGTGCCAGCAGTTTTCGGTCTAGCGGACAAGAGACCCAGTACTTC,CASSFRSSGQETQYF,TRBV12-3/TRBV12-4,TRBD2,TRBJ2-5,few
TGCGCCAGCAGTGAGCCCCGGACTAGCGCGCCAGAGCAGTACTTC,CASSEPRTSAPEQYF,TRBV10-2,TRBD2,TRBJ2-7,NA
TGCAGTGCTACGGCGCCTCCCAAAGAGACCCAGTACTTC,CSATAPPKETQYF,TRBV20-1,NA,TRBJ2-5,NA
TGTGCCACCAGTGATTTCCAACTGATGAGGGAGAGCTCCTACAATGAGCAGTTCTTC,CATSDFQLMRESSYNEQFF,TRBV24-1,NA,TRBJ2-1,NA
TGTGCCAGCTCCGGGACTAGCCACAGAAACAATGAGCAGTTCTTC,CASSGTSHRNNEQFF,TRBV18,TRBD2,TRBJ2-1,NA
TGCAGTGCTAGACAGACCCACGAGCAGTACTTC,CSARQTHEQYF,TRBV20-1,NA,TRBJ2-7,NA
TGCGCCAGCAGCTTGGGGACCCTTCCCAACTATGGCTACACCTTC,CASSLGTLPNYGYTF,TRBV5-1,NA,TRBJ1-2,few
TGCAGTGCACAGAAGAGCTCCTACAATGAGCAGTTCTTC,CSAQKSSYNEQFF,TRBV20-1,NA,TRBJ2-1,NA
TGTGCCAGTAGTCGGAGCGGGATCAGGATGGAGACCCAGTACTTC,CASSRSGIRMETQYF,TRBV19,TRBD2,TRBJ2-5,once
TGTGCCAGCAGCCCCCCAGGAGATGGGACCCAGTACTTC,CASSPPGDGTQYF,TRBV3-1,NA,TRBJ2-5,NA